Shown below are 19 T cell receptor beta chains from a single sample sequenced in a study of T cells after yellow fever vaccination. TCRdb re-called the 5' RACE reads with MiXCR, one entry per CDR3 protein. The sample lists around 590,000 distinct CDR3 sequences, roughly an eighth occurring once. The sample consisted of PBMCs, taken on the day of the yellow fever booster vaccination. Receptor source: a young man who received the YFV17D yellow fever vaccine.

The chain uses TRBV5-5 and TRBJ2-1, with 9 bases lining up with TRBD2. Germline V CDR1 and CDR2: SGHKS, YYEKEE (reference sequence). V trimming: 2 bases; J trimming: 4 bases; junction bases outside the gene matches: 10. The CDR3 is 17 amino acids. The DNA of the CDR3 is TGTGCCAGCAGCTTTGGGGTTGCGGGAGGGTTTTACAATGAGCAGTTCTTC. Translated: CASSFGVAGGFYNEQFF.

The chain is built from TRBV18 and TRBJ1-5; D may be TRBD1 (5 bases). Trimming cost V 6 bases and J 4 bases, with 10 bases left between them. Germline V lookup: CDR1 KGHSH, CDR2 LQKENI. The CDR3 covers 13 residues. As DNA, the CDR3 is TGTGCCAGCTCCCTACAGGAAAATCAGCCCCAGCATTTT. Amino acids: CASSLQENQPQHF.

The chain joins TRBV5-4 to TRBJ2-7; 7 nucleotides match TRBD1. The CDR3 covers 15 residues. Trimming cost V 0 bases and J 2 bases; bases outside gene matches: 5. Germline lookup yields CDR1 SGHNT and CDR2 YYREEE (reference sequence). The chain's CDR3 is CASSLDGQETYEQYF. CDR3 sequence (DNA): TGTGCCAGCAGCTTGGATGGACAGGAGACCTACGAGCAGTACTTC. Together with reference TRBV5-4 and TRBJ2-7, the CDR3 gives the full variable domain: ETGVTQSPTHLIKTRGQQVTLRCSSQSGHNTVSWYQQALGQGPQFIFQYYREEENGRGNFPPRFSGLQFPNYSSELNVNALELDDSALYLCASSLDGQETYEQYFGPGTRLTVT.

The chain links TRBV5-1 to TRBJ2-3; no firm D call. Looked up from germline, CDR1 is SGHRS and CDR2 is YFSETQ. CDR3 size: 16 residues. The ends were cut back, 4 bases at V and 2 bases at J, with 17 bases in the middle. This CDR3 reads CASSIGRPPSTDTQYF. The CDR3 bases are TGCGCCAGCAGCATCGGACGGCCGCCGTCCACAGATACGCAGTATTTT.

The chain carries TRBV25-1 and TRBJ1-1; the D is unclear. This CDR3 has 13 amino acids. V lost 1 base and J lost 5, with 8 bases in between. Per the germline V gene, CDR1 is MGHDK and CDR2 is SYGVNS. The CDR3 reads CASSESPWTEAFF. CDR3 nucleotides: TGTGCCAGCAGTGAATCCCCGTGGACTGAAGCTTTCTTT.

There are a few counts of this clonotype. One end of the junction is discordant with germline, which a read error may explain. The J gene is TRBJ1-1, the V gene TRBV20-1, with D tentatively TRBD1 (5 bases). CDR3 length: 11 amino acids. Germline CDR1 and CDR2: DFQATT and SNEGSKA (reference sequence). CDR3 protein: CSASVGQTRVF. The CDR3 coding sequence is TGCAGTGCTAGCGTGGGGCAGACAAGGGTCTTT.

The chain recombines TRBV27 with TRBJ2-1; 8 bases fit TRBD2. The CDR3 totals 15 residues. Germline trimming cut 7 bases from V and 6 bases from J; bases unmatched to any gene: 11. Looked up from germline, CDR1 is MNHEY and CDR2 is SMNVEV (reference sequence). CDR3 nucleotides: TGTGCCAGCACTCAATACTCGGGAGGGACCAATGAGCAGTTCTTC. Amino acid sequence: CASTQYSGGTNEQFF.

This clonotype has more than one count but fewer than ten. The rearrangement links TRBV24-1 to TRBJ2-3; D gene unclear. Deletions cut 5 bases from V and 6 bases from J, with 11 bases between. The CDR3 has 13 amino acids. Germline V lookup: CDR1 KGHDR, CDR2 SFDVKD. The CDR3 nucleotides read TGTGCCACCAGTGTCAGAAAGGCCGATACGCAGTATTTT. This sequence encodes CATSVRKADTQYF.

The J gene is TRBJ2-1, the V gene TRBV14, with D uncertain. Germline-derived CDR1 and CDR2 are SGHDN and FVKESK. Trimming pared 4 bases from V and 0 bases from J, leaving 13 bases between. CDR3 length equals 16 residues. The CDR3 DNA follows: TGTGCCAGCAGCCGCACAATTAGCAGCTCCTACAATGAGCAGTTCTTC. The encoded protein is CASSRTISSSYNEQFF.

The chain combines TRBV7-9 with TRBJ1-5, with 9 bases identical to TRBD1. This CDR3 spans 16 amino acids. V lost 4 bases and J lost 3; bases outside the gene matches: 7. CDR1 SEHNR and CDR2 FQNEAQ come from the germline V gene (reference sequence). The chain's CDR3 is CASSSGTGRVNQPQHF. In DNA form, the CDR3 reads TGTGCCAGCAGCTCCGGGACAGGGCGGGTCAATCAGCCCCAGCATTTT.

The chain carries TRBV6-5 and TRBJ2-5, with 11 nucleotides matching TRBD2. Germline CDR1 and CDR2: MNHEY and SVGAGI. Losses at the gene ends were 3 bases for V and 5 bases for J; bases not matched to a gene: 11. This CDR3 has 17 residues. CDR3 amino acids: CASSYLRTSGLGETQYF. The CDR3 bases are TGTGCCAGCAGTTATCTCCGGACTAGCGGGCTCGGGGAGACCCAGTACTTC.

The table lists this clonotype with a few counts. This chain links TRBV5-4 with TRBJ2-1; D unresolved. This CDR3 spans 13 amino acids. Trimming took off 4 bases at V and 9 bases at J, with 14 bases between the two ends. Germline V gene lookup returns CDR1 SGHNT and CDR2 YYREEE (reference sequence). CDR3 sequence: CASSPTGGIEQFF. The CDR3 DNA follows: TGTGCCAGCAGCCCGACCGGTGGGATTGAGCAGTTCTTC.

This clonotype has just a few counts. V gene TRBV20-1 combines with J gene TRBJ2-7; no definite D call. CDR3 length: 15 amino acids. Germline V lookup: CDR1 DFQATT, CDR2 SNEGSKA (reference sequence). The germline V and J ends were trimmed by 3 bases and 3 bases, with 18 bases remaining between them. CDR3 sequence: CSARGRTNTYYEQYF. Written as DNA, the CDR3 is TGCAGTGCTAGGGGTCGGACCAATACTTACTACGAGCAGTACTTC.

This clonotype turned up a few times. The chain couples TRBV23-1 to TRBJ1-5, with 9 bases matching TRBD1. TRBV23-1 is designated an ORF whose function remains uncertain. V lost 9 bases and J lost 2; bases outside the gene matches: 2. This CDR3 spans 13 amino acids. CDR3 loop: CARQGAGNQPQHF. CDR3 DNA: TGCGCCAGACAGGGGGCGGGCAATCAGCCCCAGCATTTT.

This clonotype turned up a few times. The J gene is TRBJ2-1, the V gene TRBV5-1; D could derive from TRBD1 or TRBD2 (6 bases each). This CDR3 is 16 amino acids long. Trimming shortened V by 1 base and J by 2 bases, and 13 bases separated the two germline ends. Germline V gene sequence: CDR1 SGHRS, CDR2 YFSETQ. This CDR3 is CASSLRGLGAYNEQFF. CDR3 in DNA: TGCGCCAGCAGCTTGCGGGGGCTTGGGGCCTACAATGAGCAGTTCTTC.

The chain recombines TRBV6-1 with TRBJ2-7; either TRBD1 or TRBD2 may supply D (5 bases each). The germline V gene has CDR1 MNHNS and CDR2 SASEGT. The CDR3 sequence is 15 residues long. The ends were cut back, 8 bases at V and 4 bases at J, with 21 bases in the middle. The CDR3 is CASGGTDQHGYEQYF. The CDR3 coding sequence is TGTGCCAGCGGGGGTACAGACCAACACGGATACGAGCAGTACTTC.

This CDR3 is CASSLGTSGIAEQYF. The CDR3 region has the DNA TGCGCCAGCAGCTTAGGGACTAGCGGGATTGCAGAGCAGTACTTC. The J gene is TRBJ2-7, the V gene TRBV5-1; 13 positions match TRBD2. J lost 7 bases, V lost 2 bases, and 6 bases had no gene match. CDR1 is SGHRS and CDR2 is YFSETQ in the germline V gene. The CDR3 sequence is 15 residues long.

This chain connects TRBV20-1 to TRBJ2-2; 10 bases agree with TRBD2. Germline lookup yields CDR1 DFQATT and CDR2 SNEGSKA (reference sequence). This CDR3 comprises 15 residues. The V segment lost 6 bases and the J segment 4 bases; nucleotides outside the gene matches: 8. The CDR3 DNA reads TGCAGTGCAATCACTAGCGGGACATCCACCGGGGAGCTGTTTTTT. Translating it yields CSAITSGTSTGELFF.

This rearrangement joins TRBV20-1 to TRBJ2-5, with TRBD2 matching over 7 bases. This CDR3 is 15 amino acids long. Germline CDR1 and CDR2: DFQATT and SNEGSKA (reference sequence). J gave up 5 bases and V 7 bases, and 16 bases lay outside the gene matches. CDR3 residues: CSVPLGGSLTETQYF. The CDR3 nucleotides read TGCAGTGTCCCCCTAGGCGGGAGTCTTACGGAGACCCAGTACTTC.